These 5 T cell receptor beta chains came from one sample sequenced in a study of breast tumors, draining lymph nodes, adjacent tissues. Each CDR3 protein gets one entry after TCRdb re-called the multiplex PCR reads with MiXCR. The table includes over 60,000 distinct CDR3 sequences, approximately 40% detected once. Material: breast tumor tissue. These TCRs come from a female donor with breast cancer. Some clones in this sample may be carry-over from other donors' samples.

Turning to this clonotype: Just one base apart from a much larger clone, this may be a read error. It is likely a read error, because the conserved phenylalanine at the end of the CDR3 is missing. The CDR3 region has the DNA TGTGCCAGCAGTTACATAGGAAATGAGCAGTTCCTC. The encoded protein is CASSYIGNEQFL. The chain employs TRBV6-2 or TRBV6-3 and TRBJ2-1, with D unclear. The CDR3 has 12 amino acids. V was shortened by 2 bases and J by 7 bases, with 6 bases between the two germline ends. Germline V gives CDR1 MNHEY, CDR2 SVGEGT.

The rearrangement joins TRBV5-1 to TRBJ2-2, with D uncertain. Germline V CDR1 and CDR2: SGHRS, YFSETQ. This CDR3 region has 14 residues. The ends were cut back, 4 bases at V and 2 bases at J, with 9 bases in the middle. The CDR3 here is CASSQDQNTGELFF. The CDR3 DNA follows: TGCGCCAGCAGCCAGGACCAAAACACCGGGGAGCTGTTTTTT.

This clonotype appeared many times. The chain carries TRBV20-1 and TRBJ1-6, with 8 bases lining up with TRBD1. CDR3 size: 13 residues. Trimming removed 3 bases from V and 7 bases from J; junction bases left unmatched: 2. Germline CDR1 is DFQATT and CDR2 is SNEGSKA (reference sequence). The CDR3 protein is CSASRTGNSPLHF. The CDR3 DNA reads as TGCAGTGCTAGTAGGACAGGGAATTCACCCCTCCACTTT.

In this sample, this clonotype turned up many times. This chain joins TRBV20-1 and TRBJ2-3; D remains ambiguous. This CDR3 has 14 amino acids. Germline-derived CDR1 and CDR2 are DFQATT and SNEGSKA (reference sequence). The V and J ends lost 0 bases and 2 bases respectively, with 9 bases between them. DNA of the CDR3: TGCAGTGCTAGAGATGCCCTGGCCACAGATACGCAGTATTTT. It is translated as CSARDALATDTQYF.

This clonotype has ten or more counts. The genes are TRBV29-1 and TRBJ2-3; 8 nucleotides line up with TRBD2. This CDR3 has 15 amino acids. V trimming: 2 bases; J trimming: 3 bases; junction bases outside the gene matches: 7. Per the germline V gene, CDR1 is SQVTM and CDR2 is ANQGSEA. Here the CDR3 DNA reads TGCAGCGTTGAACGGCGGGGGGCCTCAACAGATACGCAGTATTTT. Its protein product is CSVERRGASTDTQYF.